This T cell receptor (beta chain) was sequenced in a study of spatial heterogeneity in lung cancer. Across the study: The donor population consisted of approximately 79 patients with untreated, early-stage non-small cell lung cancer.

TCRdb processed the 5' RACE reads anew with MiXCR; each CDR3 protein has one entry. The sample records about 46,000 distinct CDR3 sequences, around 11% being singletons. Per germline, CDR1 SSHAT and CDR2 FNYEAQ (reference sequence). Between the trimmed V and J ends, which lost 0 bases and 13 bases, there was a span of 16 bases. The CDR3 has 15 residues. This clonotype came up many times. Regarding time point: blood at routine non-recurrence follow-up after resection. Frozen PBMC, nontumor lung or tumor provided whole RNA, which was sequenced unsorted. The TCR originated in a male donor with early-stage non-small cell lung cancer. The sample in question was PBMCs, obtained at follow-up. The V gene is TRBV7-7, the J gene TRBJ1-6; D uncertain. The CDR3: CASSLARDLRRPLHF. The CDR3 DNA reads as TGTGCCAGCAGCTTAGCGAGGGATCTGCGGAGGCCCCTCCACTTT.